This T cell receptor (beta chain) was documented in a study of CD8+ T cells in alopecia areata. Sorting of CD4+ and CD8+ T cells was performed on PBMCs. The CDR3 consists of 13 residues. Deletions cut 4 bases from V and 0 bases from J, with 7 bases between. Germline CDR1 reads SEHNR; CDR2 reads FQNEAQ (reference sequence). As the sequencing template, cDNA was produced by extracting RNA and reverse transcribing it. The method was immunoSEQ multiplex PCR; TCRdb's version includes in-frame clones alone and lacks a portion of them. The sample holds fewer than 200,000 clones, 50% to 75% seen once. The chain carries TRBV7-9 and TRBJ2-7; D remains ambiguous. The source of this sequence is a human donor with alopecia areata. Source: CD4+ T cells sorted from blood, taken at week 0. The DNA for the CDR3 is TGTGCCAGCAGCTCCCCGAGCTCCTACGAGCAGTACTTC. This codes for CASSSPSSYEQYF.